This T cell receptor (beta chain) was profiled in a study of cytomegalovirus exposure and HLA in healthy donors. General study points: For cytomegalovirus status, the classifier reportedly gave diagnoses with high specificity and sensitivity.

V was shortened by 1 base and J by 2 bases, with 8 bases between the two germline ends. CDR1 is KGHSH and CDR2 is LQKENI in the germline V gene. The CDR3 consists of 15 residues. Comment on this clone: What it binds is not known.

13 Jbeta primers and 60 Vbeta primers were used for the PCR. The method was immunoSEQ multiplex PCR; TCRdb's version includes in-frame clones alone and lacks a portion of them. The sample holds about 120,000 clones; roughly 80% are singletons and the top ten take around 28%. This TCR was sampled from a man between 60 and 75 years old in good health and CMV-seropositive. This chain joins TRBV18 and TRBJ2-2, with no clear D. Sequencing was done on a sample of PBMCs. The CDR3: CASSPRSLNTGELFF. CDR3 bases: TGTGCCAGCTCACCACGGTCACTTAACACCGGGGAGCTGTTTTTT.